The 28 T cell receptor beta chains presented below share a single source sample, sequenced in a study of CD8 T cells in Susac syndrome. Random hexamers were used to reverse transcribe an amount of about 0.45 to 1 ug RNA. TCRdb processed the immunoSEQ multiplex PCR reads anew with MiXCR; each CDR3 protein has one entry. The profile covers about 130,000 distinct CDR3 sequences, with about 96% appearing a single time and around 0.12% taken by the ten largest. The specimen sequenced was CD4+ T cells from PBMCs. The origin of the receptors is a human donor in good health.

The chain is built from TRBV5-1 and TRBJ2-7, with D tentatively TRBD2 (6 bases). Trimming took 4 bases from V and 1 from J, leaving 21 bases between them. CDR1 SGHRS and CDR2 YFSETQ come from the germline V gene. The CDR3 spans 17 residues. The CDR3 region is CASSPLARGGGSYEQYF. Here the CDR3 DNA reads TGCGCCAGCAGCCCCTTGGCCCGGGGAGGAGGGTCCTACGAGCAGTACTTC.

V and J are TRBV28 and TRBJ2-6, with a possible D match to TRBD2 (6 bases). This CDR3 has 16 amino acids. Trimming stripped 5 bases from V and 2 bases from J, with 13 bases between. The germline V gene has CDR1 MDHEN and CDR2 SYDVKM. The CDR3 protein is CASSPPGTAGANVLTF. In DNA, the CDR3 is TGTGCCAGCAGTCCCCCAGGGACTGCTGGGGCCAACGTCCTGACTTTC. Variable domain in full (rest from reference TRBV28 and TRBJ2-6): DVKVTQSSRYLVKRTGEKVFLECVQDMDHENMFWYRQDPGLGLRLIYFSYDVKMKEKGDIPEGYSVSREKKERFSLILESASTNQTSMYLCASSPPGTAGANVLTFGAGSRLTVL.

The chain employs TRBV4-2 and TRBJ2-7; TRBD2 matches at 7 bases. From germline, CDR1 is LGHNA and CDR2 YNFKEQ. The trim removed 1 base at V and 2 bases at J, leaving 14 bases unmatched. There are 18 residues in the CDR3. CDR3: CASSQGPPKGGSPYEQYF. CDR3 bases: TGTGCCAGCAGCCAAGGCCCACCTAAGGGCGGGAGTCCCTACGAGCAGTACTTC.

The chain uses TRBV2 and TRBJ2-1; the D is unclear. This CDR3 has 14 residues. Germline V gene sequence: CDR1 SNHLY, CDR2 FYNNEI. Trimming took off 4 bases at V and 5 bases at J, with 12 bases between the two ends. CDR3 residues: CASSGPTRNNEQFF. The CDR3 nucleotides read TGTGCCAGCAGTGGGCCGACAAGGAACAATGAGCAGTTCTTC.

The gene calls are TRBV6-1 and TRBJ2-5; 9 bases line up with TRBD1. The CDR3 consists of 14 residues. Losses at the gene ends were 6 bases for V and 4 bases for J; bases not matched to a gene: 6. Per the germline V gene, CDR1 is MNHNS and CDR2 is SASEGT. The CDR3 is CASRTTGGPETQYF. CDR3 sequence (DNA): TGTGCCAGCAGGACCACAGGGGGCCCAGAGACCCAGTACTTC.

The chain uses TRBV10-3 and TRBJ2-7, with TRBD1 identical over 9 bases. V shed 0 bases and J 3 bases; nucleotides not matched to a gene: 3. This CDR3 is built from 15 residues. Germline values: CDR1 ENHRY, CDR2 SYGVKD. The DNA for the CDR3 is TGTGCCATCAGTGAGTCCGGGACAGGGATCTACGAGCAGTACTTC. This sequence encodes CAISESGTGIYEQYF.

The chain joins TRBV30 to TRBJ2-7, with 7 bases aligning to TRBD1. Germline V gene lookup returns CDR1 GTSNPN and CDR2 SVGIG (reference sequence). The CDR3 covers 11 residues. The trim removed 8 bases at V and 3 bases at J, leaving 4 bases unmatched. CDR3 sequence (DNA): TGTGCCCAGGGACAGTTCTACGAGCAGTACTTC. Amino acid sequence: CAQGQFYEQYF.

The rearrangement links TRBV5-1 to TRBJ1-1, with D perhaps TRBD1 (5 bases). This CDR3 has 15 amino acids. Germline V CDR1 and CDR2: SGHRS, YFSETQ. V was clipped by 2 bases and J by 1 base, with 12 bases between them. The CDR3 is CASSFRDVSNTEAFF. CDR3 nucleotide sequence: TGCGCCAGCAGCTTTAGGGACGTCTCGAACACTGAAGCTTTCTTT.

This clonotype was counted a single time. The genes are TRBV19 and TRBJ1-2; TRBD1 matches 7 bases. Unmatched junction bases numbered 2, after V lost 5 bases and J lost 2 bases. The CDR3 extends over 13 amino acids. Germline assignment: CDR1 LNHDA and CDR2 SQIVND (reference sequence). The CDR3, as DNA: TGTGCCAGTAGTGCGGGACAGAACTATGGCTACACCTTC. Translation gives CASSAGQNYGYTF.

The chain recombines TRBV7-9 with TRBJ2-7; maybe TRBD2 (5 bases). V was pared by 3 bases and J by 6 bases, with 12 bases between. CDR1 is SEHNR and CDR2 is FQNEAQ in the germline V gene (reference sequence). The CDR3 is made up of 13 amino acids. The DNA for the CDR3 is TGTGCCAGCAGCTTCGCGGAGGCCTCCGAGCAGTACTTC. Protein product: CASSFAEASEQYF.

The V call is TRBV5-1, the J call TRBJ1-1; D is unclear. V was clipped by 1 base and J by 1 base, with 11 bases between them. CDR1 is SGHRS and CDR2 is YFSETQ in the germline V gene. This CDR3 spans 15 amino acids. CDR3 loop: CASSLNRWANTEAFF. The DNA for the CDR3 is TGCGCCAGCAGCTTGAACCGGTGGGCGAACACTGAAGCTTTCTTT.

The CDR3 nucleotides read TGCAGCGTTGACACGCAGTATTTT. Residues: CSVDTQYF. The gene calls are TRBV29-1 and TRBJ2-3; D is ambiguous. CDR1 SQVTM and CDR2 ANQGSEA come from the germline V gene. The ends were cut back, 3 bases at V and 9 bases at J, with 1 base in the middle. The length of the CDR3 is 8 residues.

This chain links TRBV27 with TRBJ2-6; no clear D. V was cut by 0 bases and J by 0 bases, with 9 bases left in between. Germline values: CDR1 MNHEY, CDR2 SMNVEV (reference sequence). The CDR3 totals 17 residues. In DNA, the CDR3 is TGTGCCAGCAGTTTATCGCCTCCAGCCTCTGGGGCCAACGTCCTGACTTTC. Its translation is CASSLSPPASGANVLTF.

The CDR3 nucleotides are TGCGCCAGCAGCTTGGACATGTCCTACAATGAGCAGTTCTTC. It translates to CASSLDMSYNEQFF. The chain has TRBV5-1 and TRBJ2-1; unclear D gene. The CDR3 loop spans 14 amino acids. Germline V gene sequence: CDR1 SGHRS, CDR2 YFSETQ. The V end was cut by 0 bases, the J end by 1 base, with 5 bases between.

The V call is TRBV5-1, the J call TRBJ1-2, with unresolved D. Trimming shortened V by 0 bases and J by 0 bases, and 12 bases separated the two germline ends. The CDR3 consists of 16 residues. From germline, CDR1 is SGHRS and CDR2 YFSETQ. This CDR3 is CASSLEGSDANYGYTF. The CDR3 DNA reads TGCGCCAGCAGCTTGGAAGGGTCAGACGCTAACTATGGCTACACCTTC.

This CDR3 reads CASSTRRTPGGNEQYF. CDR3 sequence (DNA): TGTGCCAGCAGCACAAGGAGGACCCCGGGGGGAAACGAGCAGTACTTC. This rearrangement joins TRBV7-2 to TRBJ2-7; 7 nucleotides line up with TRBD2. The CDR3 extends over 16 amino acids. Looked up from germline, CDR1 is SGHTA and CDR2 is FQGNSA. V was pared by 5 bases and J by 5 bases, with 15 bases of the junction left unmatched.

The V call is TRBV5-1, the J call TRBJ2-3, with D hard to call. In germline, CDR1 is SGHRS, CDR2 YFSETQ. The CDR3 totals 14 residues. The V end was cut by 1 base, the J end by 2 bases, with 8 bases between. The CDR3 nucleotides read TGCGCCAGCAGCTTGCTGGGCCCCACAGATACGCAGTATTTT. Residues: CASSLLGPTDTQYF.

This clonotype was detected once. The rearrangement joins TRBV20-1 to TRBJ2-3, with 10 bases fitting TRBD2. With V trimmed by 3 bases and J by 4 bases, 7 bases remained unmatched. Per the germline V gene, CDR1 is DFQATT and CDR2 is SNEGSKA (reference sequence). This CDR3 spans 15 amino acids. As DNA, the CDR3 is TGCAGTGCTAGCGCACTAGCGGGGAAGGCAGATACGCAGTATTTT. Amino acid sequence: CSASALAGKADTQYF.

The chain uses TRBV5-4 and TRBJ2-5; TRBD1 agrees at 10 bases. CDR1 and CDR2 (germline): SGHNT, YYREEE (reference sequence). The CDR3 loop spans 15 amino acids. V gave up 4 bases and J gave up 4 bases; unmatched junction bases: 7. The CDR3 DNA reads TGTGCCAGCAGCCTGTTAGGGGACAGGGGAGAGACCCAGTACTTC. Encoded protein: CASSLLGDRGETQYF.

The chain employs TRBV28 and TRBJ1-2; D unresolved. Trimming pared 6 bases from V and 4 bases from J, leaving 6 bases between. Germline V gene data show CDR1 as MDHEN and CDR2 as SYDVKM. The CDR3 runs 11 residues. DNA of the CDR3: TGTGCCAGCAGCCGGACCTATGGCTACACCTTC. It is translated as CASSRTYGYTF.

This chain uses TRBV19 with TRBJ2-1; D is perhaps TRBD2 (5 bases). Germline V gives CDR1 LNHDA, CDR2 SQIVND (reference sequence). CDR3 length equals 13 residues. The ends were cut back, 1 base at V and 10 bases at J, with 11 bases in the middle. This chain's CDR3 is CASSIGGSGEQFF. CDR3 nucleotide sequence: TGTGCCAGTAGTATAGGAGGGTCGGGGGAGCAGTTCTTC. Combining the CDR3 with reference TRBV19 and TRBJ2-1 gives the whole variable domain DGGITQSPKYLFRKEGQNVTLSCEQNLNHDAMYWYRQDPGQGLRLIYYSQIVNDFQKGDIAEGYSVSREKKESFPLTVTSAQKNPTAFYLCASSIGGSGEQFFGPGTRLTVL.

The chain has TRBV29-1 and TRBJ2-3; 7 bases match TRBD2. V was clipped by 4 bases and J by 3 bases; unmatched bases: 7. The CDR3 sequence is 14 residues long. Germline CDR1 and CDR2: SQVTM and ANQGSEA. CDR3 DNA: TGCAGCGTTGGGGGAGGGGCTGCTACAGATACGCAGTATTTT. Amino acids: CSVGGGAATDTQYF.

This chain uses TRBV20-1 with TRBJ1-1; possible D gene TRBD1, 6 bases. V was trimmed by 3 bases and J by 1 base, leaving 9 bases between them. Per germline, CDR1 DFQATT and CDR2 SNEGSKA (reference sequence). CDR3 length: 13 residues. The DNA of the CDR3 is TGCAGTGCTAGGGCAGGGGCGAACACTGAAGCTTTCTTT. Translation: CSARAGANTEAFF.

This chain links TRBV12-3 or TRBV12-4 with TRBJ2-3; D is ambiguous. This CDR3 has 14 amino acids. Trimming took off 3 bases at V and 4 bases at J, with 11 bases between the two ends. As DNA, the CDR3 is TGTGCCAGCAGTTTTAACATCCCGGCAGATACGCAGTATTTT. Translated: CASSFNIPADTQYF.

The chain carries TRBV29-1 and TRBJ2-1; D is perhaps TRBD2 (5 bases). Per germline, CDR1 SQVTM and CDR2 ANQGSEA. There are 10 residues in the CDR3. The germline V and J ends were trimmed by 7 bases and 5 bases, with 6 bases remaining between them. Here the CDR3 DNA reads TGCAGCGCCGGGGACAATGAGCAGTTCTTC. Translation gives CSAGDNEQFF.

The V and J genes are TRBV28 and TRBJ2-4; D is perhaps TRBD1 (6 bases). V dropped 2 bases and J dropped 9 bases, with 17 bases sitting between them. CDR3 length: 15 amino acids. Germline lookup yields CDR1 MDHEN and CDR2 SYDVKM. The CDR3 DNA reads TGTGCCAGCAGTTTAGGGATAGGGGGAGTAGGCATTCAGTACTTC. Its protein is CASSLGIGGVGIQYF.

This clonotype was seen just once. The germline gene is not matched at one end of the junction; a read error may be the cause. The rearrangement joins TRBV7-7 to TRBJ2-2, with D perhaps given as TRBD1 or TRBD2 (5 bases each). This CDR3 has 15 residues. Germline CDR1 and CDR2: SSHAT and FNYEAQ (reference sequence). The CDR3 is CASSPQGTNTGELFF. In DNA form, the CDR3 reads TGTGCTAGCAGCCCCCAAGGGACCAACACCGGGGAGCTGTTTTTT.

The V call is TRBV18, the J call TRBJ1-5; 8 bases agree with TRBD1. Germline V gene sequence: CDR1 KGHSH, CDR2 LQKENI. The CDR3 consists of 15 residues. V shed 5 bases and J 6 bases; nucleotides not matched to a gene: 9. CDR3 sequence: CASSRQGAQVQPQHF. The CDR3 coding sequence is TGTGCCAGCTCAAGGCAGGGGGCGCAGGTTCAGCCCCAGCATTTT.